The next 8 T cell receptor beta chains were all read from a single sample in a study of T cells after yellow fever vaccination. One entry per CDR3 protein, called by TCRdb with MiXCR from the 5' RACE reads. This table holds approximately 300,000 distinct CDR3 sequences, approximately 12% found once. Sequencing used CD4+ T cells sorted from PBMCs, obtained 45 days after the yellow fever booster vaccination. These receptors were collected from a young man who received the YFV17D yellow fever vaccine.

The table lists this clonotype with a few counts. This chain uses TRBV12-3 or TRBV12-4 with TRBJ2-5; D is possibly TRBD1 or TRBD2 (6 bases each). This CDR3 has 14 amino acids. The V gene lost 6 bases and the J gene lost 5 bases, with 16 bases spanning the gap. CDR3 region: CASRAGHISETQYF. For the CDR3, the DNA is TGTGCCAGCAGGGCGGGACACATTTCGGAGACCCAGTACTTC.

In its sample, this clonotype was seen a few times. The chain links TRBV7-2 to TRBJ2-5; 13 bases match TRBD2. The V gene end was trimmed by 5 bases and the J gene end by 4 bases; junction bases not matched to a gene: 4. Germline values: CDR1 SGHTA, CDR2 FQGNSA. This CDR3 is built from 15 residues. The CDR3 nucleotides read TGTGCCAGCAGCGGGGGACTAGCGGGGTCAGAGACCCAGTACTTC. Protein product: CASSGGLAGSETQYF.

The V gene is TRBV20-1, the J gene TRBJ2-4; 7 bases line up with TRBD1. Germline lookup yields CDR1 DFQATT and CDR2 SNEGSKA (reference sequence). J lost 6 bases, V lost 5 bases, and 10 bases had no gene match. The CDR3 extends over 14 amino acids. This chain's CDR3 is CSAEDRDSGNIQYF. CDR3 DNA: TGCAGTGCTGAAGACCGGGACAGCGGAAACATTCAGTACTTC.

This clonotype was counted once. The gene calls are TRBV5-8 and TRBJ2-5; D is perhaps TRBD2 (6 bases). The germline V gene encodes CDR1 SGHTS and CDR2 YDEGEE. The V end lost 3 bases, the J end lost 5 bases, and 17 bases lay between the germline ends. This CDR3 contains 15 residues. Here the CDR3 reads CASSSGSTRRETQYF. CDR3 sequence (DNA): TGTGCCAGCAGCTCCGGGAGCACCCGGCGGGAGACCCAGTACTTC.

This clonotype appeared many times. The V gene is TRBV6-2 or TRBV6-3, the J gene TRBJ2-7; the D is unclear. Looked up from germline, CDR1 is MNHEY and CDR2 is SVGEGT. The CDR3 runs to 13 residues. With 4 bases removed from V and 1 base from J, the gap between germline ends came to 8 bases. The CDR3 loop is CASSSPYSYEQYV. In DNA, the CDR3 is TGTGCCAGCAGTTCACCGTATTCCTACGAGCAGTACGTC.

Only a few counts were recorded for this clonotype. V usage is TRBV11-3 and J usage is TRBJ2-1, with D perhaps given as TRBD1 or TRBD2 (5 bases each). CDR3 length equals 12 residues. Deletions cut 0 bases from V and 9 bases from J, with 6 bases between. Germline loops: CDR1 SGHNT, CDR2 YENEEA. The CDR3 DNA reads as TGTGCCAGCAGCTTAGAAGGGACTGAGCAGTTCTTC. Translating it yields CASSLEGTEQFF.

This chain links TRBV3-1 with TRBJ1-1, with unresolved D. With 0 bases removed from V and 2 bases from J, the gap between germline ends came to 7 bases. This CDR3 contains 14 residues. Germline V lookup: CDR1 LGHDT, CDR2 YNNKEL (reference sequence). Here the CDR3 DNA reads TGTGCCAGCAGCCAAGAGGGAGTTAACACTGAAGCTTTCTTT. Translating it yields CASSQEGVNTEAFF. Using reference TRBV3-1 and TRBJ1-1 for the parts outside the CDR3, the full variable domain is DTAVSQTPKYLVTQMGNDKSIKCEQNLGHDTMYWYKQDSKKFLKIMFSYNNKELIINETVPNRFSPKSPDKAHLNLHINSLELGDSAVYFCASSQEGVNTEAFFGQGTRLTVV.

The V and J genes are TRBV3-1 and TRBJ2-1, with 8 bases lining up with TRBD2. Per the germline V gene, CDR1 is LGHDT and CDR2 is YNNKEL (reference sequence). The V gene end was trimmed by 4 bases and the J gene end by 4 bases; junction bases not matched to a gene: 9. The CDR3 consists of 16 residues. DNA of the CDR3: TGTGCCAGCAGCCTGAGCGGGGGCCTTTTTTACAATGAGCAGTTCTTC. It translates to CASSLSGGLFYNEQFF.